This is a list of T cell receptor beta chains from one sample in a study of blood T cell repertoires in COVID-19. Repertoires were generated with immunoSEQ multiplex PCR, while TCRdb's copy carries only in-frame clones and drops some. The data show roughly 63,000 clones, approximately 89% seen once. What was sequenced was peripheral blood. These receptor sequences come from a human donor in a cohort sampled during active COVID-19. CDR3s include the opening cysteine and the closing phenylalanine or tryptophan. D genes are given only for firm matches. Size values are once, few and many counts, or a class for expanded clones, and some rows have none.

CDR3nt: TGTGCCAGCAGTCTAGGGGGCTGGCTAGCGGGAGGCAATGAGCAGTTCTTC
CDR3aa: CASSLGGWLAGGNEQFF
abundance: .
v_gene: TRBV11-2
j_gene: TRBJ2-1
d_gene: TRBD2

CDR3nt: TGCGCCAGCAGCTTGGTAGGCGGGGTGGGTGCAGATACGCAGTATTTT
CDR3aa: CASSLVGGVGADTQYF
abundance: .
v_gene: TRBV5-1
j_gene: TRBJ2-3
d_gene: .

CDR3nt: TGTGCCTGGAGGGACAGGCGAGCCTATGGCTACACCTTC
CDR3aa: CAWRDRRAYGYTF
abundance: .
v_gene: TRBV30
j_gene: TRBJ1-2
d_gene: TRBD1

CDR3nt: TGCGCCAGCAGCTTGGTAGGGAGGAGCTCCTACGAGCAGTACTTC
CDR3aa: CASSLVGRSSYEQYF
abundance: .
v_gene: TRBV5-1
j_gene: TRBJ2-7
d_gene: .

CDR3nt: TGTGCCAGCAGCTTATGGGACTATGCCTCTAATCAGCCCCAGCATTTT
CDR3aa: CASSLWDYASNQPQHF
abundance: .
v_gene: TRBV11-2
j_gene: TRBJ1-5
d_gene: .

CDR3nt: TGTGCCAGCAGTTTACTCCCGGGACAGAAAGCTTTCTTT
CDR3aa: CASSLLPGQKAFF
abundance: .
v_gene: TRBV12-3/TRBV12-4
j_gene: TRBJ1-1
d_gene: TRBD1

CDR3nt: TGTGCCAGCAGTTACAGGGGTTTAAGAGGAAACACCATATATTTT
CDR3aa: CASSYRGLRGNTIYF
abundance: .
v_gene: TRBV6-5
j_gene: TRBJ1-3
d_gene: .

CDR3nt: TGTGCCAGCTCACCACCTAAGGGGGACGGCCTACACGAGCAGTTCTTC
CDR3aa: CASSPPKGDGLHEQFF
abundance: once
v_gene: TRBV18
j_gene: TRBJ2-1
d_gene: .

CDR3nt: TGTGCCAGCCGAGCCCCCCCGCGGGACACCGGGGAGCTGTTTTTT
CDR3aa: CASRAPPRDTGELFF
abundance: .
v_gene: TRBV6-5
j_gene: TRBJ2-2
d_gene: .

CDR3nt: TGTGCCAGCAGTTCGGGGACAGGGGAAGGCGAGCAGTACTTC
CDR3aa: CASSSGTGEGEQYF
abundance: .
v_gene: TRBV27
j_gene: TRBJ2-7
d_gene: TRBD1

CDR3nt: TGTGCCATCAGTGGGTCAGCGGGACGTGGCACCGGGGAGCTGTTTTTT
CDR3aa: CAISGSAGRGTGELFF
abundance: .
v_gene: TRBV10-3
j_gene: TRBJ2-2
d_gene: TRBD2

CDR3nt: TGTGCCAGCAGCCCGGAGGTGGGAATGGGTGAAAAACTGTTTTTT
CDR3aa: CASSPEVGMGEKLFF
abundance: .
v_gene: TRBV3-1/TRBV3-2
j_gene: TRBJ1-4
d_gene: .

CDR3nt: TGTGCCATCAGTGAATGGGAGAACTATGGCTACACCTTC
CDR3aa: CAISEWENYGYTF
abundance: .
v_gene: TRBV10-3
j_gene: TRBJ1-2
d_gene: .

CDR3nt: TGTGCCAGCAGCGTAGGGCCAAAAACGAACACTGAAGCTTTCTTT
CDR3aa: CASSVGPKTNTEAFF
abundance: few
v_gene: TRBV9
j_gene: TRBJ1-1
d_gene: .

CDR3nt: TGCACCAGCAGCCAAGATACGGGACTAGCTTCCGGGGAGCTGTTTTTT
CDR3aa: CTSSQDTGLASGELFF
abundance: .
v_gene: TRBV1
j_gene: TRBJ2-2
d_gene: .

CDR3nt: TGCGCCAGCAGTGGGCGGGGGGGCACAGATACGCAGTATTTT
CDR3aa: CASSGRGGTDTQYF
abundance: .
v_gene: TRBV5-1
j_gene: TRBJ2-3
d_gene: TRBD2

CDR3nt: TGTGCCAGCAGTATAAGAGGGGGCGAGCAGTACTTC
CDR3aa: CASSIRGGEQYF
abundance: .
v_gene: TRBV6-5
j_gene: TRBJ2-7
d_gene: .

CDR3nt: TGTGCCAGCAGCGCAGGGGACAGCCTCAATCAGCCCCAGCATTTT
CDR3aa: CASSAGDSLNQPQHF
abundance: few
v_gene: TRBV7-9
j_gene: TRBJ1-5
d_gene: TRBD1

CDR3nt: TGTGCCAGCAGCCAAGACAGGGGGCGGACCCAGTACTTC
CDR3aa: CASSQDRGRTQYF
abundance: once
v_gene: TRBV14
j_gene: TRBJ2-5
d_gene: TRBD1

CDR3nt: TGTGCCAGCAGCTTAGATCTAGCGGAGACTTTCGAGCAGTACTTC
CDR3aa: CASSLDLAETFEQYF
abundance: few
v_gene: TRBV7-8
j_gene: TRBJ2-7
d_gene: TRBD2

CDR3nt: TGCGCCAGCAGCCAGCCCAGGGGCTATAGCAATCAGCCCCAGCATTTT
CDR3aa: CASSQPRGYSNQPQHF
abundance: .
v_gene: TRBV4-1
j_gene: TRBJ1-5
d_gene: .

CDR3nt: TGTGCCAGCAGCCCCCGCTTGCAGGGAATCTACGAGCAGTACTTC
CDR3aa: CASSPRLQGIYEQYF
abundance: few
v_gene: TRBV9
j_gene: TRBJ2-7
d_gene: .

CDR3nt: TGTGCCTGGAGCACAGGGGGACTGAACACTGAAGCTTTCTTT
CDR3aa: CAWSTGGLNTEAFF
abundance: .
v_gene: TRBV30
j_gene: TRBJ1-1
d_gene: TRBD1

CDR3nt: TGTGCCAGCAGCGCCGGACTAGCGGGGCTAGGGGTGGATACGCAGTATTTT
CDR3aa: CASSAGLAGLGVDTQYF
abundance: .
v_gene: TRBV28
j_gene: TRBJ2-3
d_gene: TRBD2

CDR3nt: TGCGCCAGCAGCCCCCAGGGCAGCTTATCCTACAATGAGCAGTTCTTC
CDR3aa: CASSPQGSLSYNEQFF
abundance: .
v_gene: TRBV4-1
j_gene: TRBJ2-1
d_gene: .

CDR3nt: TGCGCCAGCAGCTACGGGTCCTTGAACACTGAAGCTTTCTTT
CDR3aa: CASSYGSLNTEAFF
abundance: .
v_gene: TRBV5-1
j_gene: TRBJ1-1
d_gene: .

CDR3nt: TGTGCCAGCAGCCAAGTCGGGACAGACTACGAGCAGTACTTC
CDR3aa: CASSQVGTDYEQYF
abundance: .
v_gene: TRBV3-1/TRBV3-2
j_gene: TRBJ2-7
d_gene: TRBD1

CDR3nt: TGCAGCGTTGAACCAGCGGGAGGGGTGGATACGCAGTATTTT
CDR3aa: CSVEPAGGVDTQYF
abundance: .
v_gene: TRBV29-1
j_gene: TRBJ2-3
d_gene: TRBD2

CDR3nt: TGTGCCAGCAGTGCCCGGACAGGGGTGAGTGGCTACACCTTC
CDR3aa: CASSARTGVSGYTF
abundance: .
v_gene: TRBV28
j_gene: TRBJ1-2
d_gene: TRBD1

CDR3nt: TGCGCCAGCAGCGTCCACCCAGGCAATGAGCAGTTCTTC
CDR3aa: CASSVHPGNEQFF
abundance: .
v_gene: TRBV4-3
j_gene: TRBJ2-1
d_gene: .

CDR3nt: TGTGCCAGCAGTATAATTTGGGGGGGTTCACAAGAGACCCAGTACTTC
CDR3aa: CASSIIWGGSQETQYF
abundance: .
v_gene: TRBV27
j_gene: TRBJ2-5
d_gene: TRBD2

CDR3nt: TGTGCCAGCAGCTTGCAGGCAGGGGGGACCTATGGCTACACCTTC
CDR3aa: CASSLQAGGTYGYTF
abundance: .
v_gene: TRBV5-6
j_gene: TRBJ1-2
d_gene: TRBD1

CDR3nt: TGTGCCAGCAGTTACTTTAGTCGGCGCCGGGGGTACGAGCAGTACTTC
CDR3aa: CASSYFSRRRGYEQYF
abundance: .
v_gene: TRBV6-6
j_gene: TRBJ2-7
d_gene: .

CDR3nt: TGTGCCAGCAGCCGGACAGGAGAGACCCAGTACTTC
CDR3aa: CASSRTGETQYF
abundance: .
v_gene: TRBV5-5
j_gene: TRBJ2-5
d_gene: TRBD1

CDR3nt: TGTGCCAGCAGTCAAAATCGGGGGGCCCGGGAGACCCAGTACTTC
CDR3aa: CASSQNRGARETQYF
abundance: .
v_gene: TRBV27
j_gene: TRBJ2-5
d_gene: .

CDR3nt: TGTGCCAGCAGTTTAGAGACAGGTTACCAAGAGACCCAGTACTTC
CDR3aa: CASSLETGYQETQYF
abundance: .
v_gene: TRBV28
j_gene: TRBJ2-5
d_gene: .

CDR3nt: TGTGCCAGCGGATGGACAGCCGGGGAGCTGTTTTTT
CDR3aa: CASGWTAGELFF
abundance: .
v_gene: TRBV25-1
j_gene: TRBJ2-2
d_gene: .

CDR3nt: TGTGCCAGCAGTGTTACCGGGACTAGCGGATTTTCCCAAGAGACCCAGTACTTC
CDR3aa: CASSVTGTSGFSQETQYF
abundance: .
v_gene: TRBV6-1
j_gene: TRBJ2-5
d_gene: TRBD2

CDR3nt: TGTGCCAGCAGGGGACAGGGGGCAACCTACGAGCAGTACTTC
CDR3aa: CASRGQGATYEQYF
abundance: .
v_gene: TRBV25-1
j_gene: TRBJ2-7
d_gene: TRBD1

CDR3nt: TGCGCCAGCAGCCTTGGACAGGTCGAAGGGACTGAAGCTTTCTTT
CDR3aa: CASSLGQVEGTEAFF
abundance: once
v_gene: TRBV5-1
j_gene: TRBJ1-1
d_gene: TRBD1

CDR3nt: TGTGCCAGCAGCTTAGAGTACGTACTAGGTGGTGTTGAGCAGTTCTTC
CDR3aa: CASSLEYVLGGVEQFF
abundance: .
v_gene: TRBV7-9
j_gene: TRBJ2-1
d_gene: .

CDR3nt: TGTGCCAGCAGCCTCAGACAGGGGGCGAAGGTGGAGCCTGAAGCTTTCTTT
CDR3aa: CASSLRQGAKVEPEAFF
abundance: once
v_gene: TRBV5-4
j_gene: TRBJ1-1
d_gene: TRBD1

CDR3nt: TGTGCCAGCCTCCCCCGGGACAAGAGTCGGGGCTACACCTTC
CDR3aa: CASLPRDKSRGYTF
abundance: .
v_gene: TRBV28
j_gene: TRBJ1-2
d_gene: .

CDR3nt: TGCGCCAGCAGCTCCCGGTGGCAGGGCTCCTACGAGCAGTACTTC
CDR3aa: CASSSRWQGSYEQYF
abundance: .
v_gene: TRBV4-3
j_gene: TRBJ2-7
d_gene: .

CDR3nt: TGCGCCAGCAGCTTGGAAGGCGGAGTTTCCTACAATGAGCAGTTCTTC
CDR3aa: CASSLEGGVSYNEQFF
abundance: .
v_gene: TRBV5-1
j_gene: TRBJ2-1
d_gene: .

CDR3nt: TGTGCCAGCAGCTCGGGACAGGGAACGGGGCAGTACTTC
CDR3aa: CASSSGQGTGQYF
abundance: .
v_gene: TRBV7-3
j_gene: TRBJ2-7
d_gene: TRBD1